The sequence of this T cell receptor beta chain was determined in a study of cytomegalovirus exposure and HLA in healthy donors. Background on the study: The approximately 120 validation repertoires were reported in a later analysis to have been generated on the same platform as the roughly 700 first-cohort repertoires.

Sequenced by immunoSEQ multiplex PCR; TCRdb stores in-frame clones only, minus some. The sample contains 150,000 to 200,000 clones, more than 70% of which appear only once. Study-level points and caveats: First-cohort TCR clusters tended to co-occur in the 90 to 150 validation repertoires, a later analysis found. Cytomegalovirus status, reportedly, was diagnosed with high specificity and sensitivity by the classifier.

Separation from the roughly 670-subject first cohort characterized the 120-subject validation cohort, to which the donors belonged. Comments on this clone: Antigen: not known.

The CDR3 loop spans 13 amino acids. Per the germline V gene, CDR1 is SGHRS and CDR2 is YFSETQ. Trimming took 4 bases from V and 10 from J, leaving 15 bases between them. This chain uses TRBV5-1 with TRBJ2-1; D gene ambiguous. This TCR derives from a young woman in good health and CMV-seronegative. Material for sequencing was PBMCs. The CDR3 sequence is CASSPTTGYEQFF. CDR3 nucleotide sequence: TGCGCCAGCAGCCCCACGACTGGGTACGAGCAGTTCTTC.